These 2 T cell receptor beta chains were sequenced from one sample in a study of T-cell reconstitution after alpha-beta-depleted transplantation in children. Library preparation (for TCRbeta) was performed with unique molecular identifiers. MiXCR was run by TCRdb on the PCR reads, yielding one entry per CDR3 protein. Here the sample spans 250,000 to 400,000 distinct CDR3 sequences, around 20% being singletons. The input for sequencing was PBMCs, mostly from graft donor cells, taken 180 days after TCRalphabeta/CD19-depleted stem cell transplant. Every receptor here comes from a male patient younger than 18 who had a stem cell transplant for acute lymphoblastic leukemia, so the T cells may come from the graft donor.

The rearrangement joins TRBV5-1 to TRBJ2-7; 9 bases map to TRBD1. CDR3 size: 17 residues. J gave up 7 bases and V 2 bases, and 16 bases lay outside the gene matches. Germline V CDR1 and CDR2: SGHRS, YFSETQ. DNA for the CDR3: TGCGCCAGCAGCTTCGGTTCGGAAAGGAAGGACAGGGGTGAGCAGTACTTC. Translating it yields CASSFGSERKDRGEQYF.

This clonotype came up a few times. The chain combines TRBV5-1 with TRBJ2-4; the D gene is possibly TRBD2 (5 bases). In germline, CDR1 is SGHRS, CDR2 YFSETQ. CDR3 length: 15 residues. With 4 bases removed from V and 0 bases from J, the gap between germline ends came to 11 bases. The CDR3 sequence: CASSLGLIAKNIQYF. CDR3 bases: TGCGCCAGCAGCCTCGGACTTATAGCCAAAAACATTCAGTACTTC. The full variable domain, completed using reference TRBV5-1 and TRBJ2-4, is KAGVTQTPRYLIKTRGQQVTLSCSPISGHRSVSWYQQTPGQGLQFLFEYFSETQRNKGNFPGRFSGRQFSNSRSEMNVSTLELGDSALYLCASSLGLIAKNIQYFGAGTRLSVL.